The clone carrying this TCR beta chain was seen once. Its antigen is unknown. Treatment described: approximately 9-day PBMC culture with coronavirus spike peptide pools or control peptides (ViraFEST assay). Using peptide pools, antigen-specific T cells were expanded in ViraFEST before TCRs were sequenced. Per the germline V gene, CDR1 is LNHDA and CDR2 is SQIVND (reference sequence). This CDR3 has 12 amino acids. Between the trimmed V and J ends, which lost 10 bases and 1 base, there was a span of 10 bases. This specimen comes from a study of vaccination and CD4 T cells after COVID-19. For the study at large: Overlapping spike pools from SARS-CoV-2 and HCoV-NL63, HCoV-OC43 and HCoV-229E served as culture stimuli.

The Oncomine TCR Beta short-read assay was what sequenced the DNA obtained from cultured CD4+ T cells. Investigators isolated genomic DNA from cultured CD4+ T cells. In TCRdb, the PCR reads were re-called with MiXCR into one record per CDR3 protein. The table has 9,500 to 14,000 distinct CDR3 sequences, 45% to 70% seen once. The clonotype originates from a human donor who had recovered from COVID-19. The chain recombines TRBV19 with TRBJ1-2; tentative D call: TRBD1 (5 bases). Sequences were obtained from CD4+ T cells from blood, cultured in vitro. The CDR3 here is CAIQDNNYGYTF. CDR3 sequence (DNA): TGTGCCATCCAGGACAATAACTATGGCTACACCTTC.